The text below deals with one T cell receptor (beta chain). Its antigen is not yet known. No quality values exist for individual bases; no much larger clone is one base distant. These data come from a study of post-analysis software for immune sequencing data (dated by TCRdb to 2014 to 2015). Broadly, across the study: Relapsing-remitting, secondary progressive and progressive-relapsing multiple sclerosis were recorded as disease courses, and subtype annotation was lacking for some patients. Patient repertoires were compared against roughly 11 previously published healthy control repertoires from donors aged roughly 6 to 28 years. A subset of samples was prepared in parallel using single-end sample barcoding, then pooled and co-amplified after Illumina adapter ligation.

Summary of the overall study and its limitations: Significantly lower normalized Chao1 diversity was found in multiple sclerosis patients than in controls, suggesting substantial peripheral T-cell clonal expansion. Patients showed significantly higher frequencies than controls for a handful of TRBV segments, among them TRBV5-6, TRBV5-1 and TRBV20-1. The control group was slightly older than the multiple sclerosis patient group. Direct clustering with F measure revealed strong co-clustering of samples prepared in the same batch, which led to a batch-effect correction.

TCR beta repertoires were profiled from peripheral blood of 10 to 15 young patients with multiple sclerosis to demonstrate the VDJtools post-analysis software. The patients with multiple sclerosis were children and adolescents between roughly 6 and 15 years of age. Reading from cysteine to phenylalanine, the CDR3 counts 12 amino acids. Kept here is only the CDR3 DNA, which spans 36 bases and is read in frame from base 1. The germline V gene encodes CDR1 MDHEN and CDR2 SYDVKM. The trim is 4 bases for V and 5 bases for J, with a gap of 9 bases between the germline ends. The method was PCR. The sequencer was an Illumina HiSeq 2500. Unique molecular identifiers were incorporated into TCR beta cDNA libraries to reduce PCR and sequencing biases. Approximately 500,000 cDNA molecules were obtained per 1 to 10 million input T cells, so each molecule approximated one T cell. Patient libraries were prepared and sequenced with the same protocol used for the earlier healthy control dataset. Samples belonging to the same batch were prepared together, multiplexed and sequenced on a shared HiSeq lane. In the source study's methods: MIGEC handled the raw barcoded reads, throwing out single-read molecular identifier groups before consensus assembly and CDR3 extraction. VDJtools was used for post-analysis of the clonotype tables, with diversity normalized by down-sampling every dataset to the smallest sample size. In repertoire overlap clustering, CDR3 amino acid sequences, but not nucleotide sequences, were matched to correct batch-related cross-sample contamination. TCRdb handled the public reads itself, with Q25 trimming in fastp and clone calling in MiXCR, and kept productive beta chains. When rows share a CDR3 protein, they turn into one entry using the most common DNA and genes. What appears here as the V and J calls and clone size reflects TCRdb's work, not the paper's. This sample comprises 650,000 to 900,000 distinct CDR3 sequences, roughly 50% of them detected only once. Clones ranked in the top ten supply 4.9% of the sample.

The chain links TRBV28 with TRBJ2-7; TRBD2 is perhaps the D gene, given 6 matching bases. The sequence came from a girl under 18 with multiple sclerosis. The material sequenced was blood. The sequenced DNA: TGTGCCAGCAGTTCGACTAGGAACGAGCAGTACTTC. Translated, it gives CASSSTRNEQYF.